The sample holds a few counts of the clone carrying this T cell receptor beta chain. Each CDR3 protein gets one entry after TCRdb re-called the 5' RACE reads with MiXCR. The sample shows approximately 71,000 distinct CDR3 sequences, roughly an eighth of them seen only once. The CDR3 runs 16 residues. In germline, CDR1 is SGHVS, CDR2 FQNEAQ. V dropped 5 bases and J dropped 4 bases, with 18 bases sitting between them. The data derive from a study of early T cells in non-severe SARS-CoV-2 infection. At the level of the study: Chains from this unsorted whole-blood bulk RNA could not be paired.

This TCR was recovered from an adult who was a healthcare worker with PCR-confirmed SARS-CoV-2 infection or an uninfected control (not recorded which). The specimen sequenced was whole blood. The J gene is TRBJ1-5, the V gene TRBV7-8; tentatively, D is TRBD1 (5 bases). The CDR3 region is CASSARDGGFNQPQHF. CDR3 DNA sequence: TGTGCCAGCAGCGCACGGGACGGCGGTTTTAATCAGCCCCAGCATTTT.